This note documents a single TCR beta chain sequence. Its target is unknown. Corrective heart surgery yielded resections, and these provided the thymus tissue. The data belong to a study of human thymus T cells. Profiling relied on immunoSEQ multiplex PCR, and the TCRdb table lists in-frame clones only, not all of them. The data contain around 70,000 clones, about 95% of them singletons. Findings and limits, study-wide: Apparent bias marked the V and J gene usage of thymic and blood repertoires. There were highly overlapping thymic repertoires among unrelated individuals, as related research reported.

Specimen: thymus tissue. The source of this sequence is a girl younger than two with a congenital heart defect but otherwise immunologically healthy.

The CDR3 sequence: CASSSTSGGRDTQYF. DNA for the CDR3: TGTGCCAGCAGTTCTACTAGCGGGGGTCGGGATACGCAGTATTTT. V usage is TRBV28 and J usage is TRBJ2-3; 11 bases align to TRBD2. V trimming: 4 bases; J trimming: 6 bases; junction bases outside the gene matches: 6. Germline CDR1 is MDHEN and CDR2 is SYDVKM. CDR3 size: 15 residues.